This TCR beta chain was documented in a study of blood T cells in healthy people across ages. A sample-barcoded 5' primer and a J-beta primer mix were used in a second PCR of about 7 to 12 cycles. TCRdb re-derived calls from the 5' RACE reads in MiXCR, one entry per CDR3 protein. This sample has 1.5 million or so distinct CDR3 sequences; roughly 43% occur once, and the top ten carry just over 4%. Germline V gives CDR1 SEHNR, CDR2 FQNEAQ (reference sequence). This CDR3 is built from 15 residues. Germline trimming cut 2 bases from V and 3 bases from J; bases unmatched to any gene: 5. Isolation per sample recovered at least 6 million PBMCs. This clonotype was observed a few times. The target antigen is unknown. Study-wide findings and caveats: Naive and antigen-experienced cells could not be conclusively compared, given unsorted PBMCs. It was the long-lived donors that had more naive CD4+ cells and higher diversity than aged donors. Age brought a roughly linear fall in TCR beta diversity measured per million T cells.

Sequenced material: blood. The rearrangement links TRBV7-9 to TRBJ2-3; 7 bases fit TRBD1. This TCR was recovered from a woman aged 18-29 years in good health. This chain's CDR3 is CASSLSYRGTDTQYF. The CDR3 coding sequence is TGTGCCAGCAGCTTATCATACAGGGGAACAGATACGCAGTATTTT.